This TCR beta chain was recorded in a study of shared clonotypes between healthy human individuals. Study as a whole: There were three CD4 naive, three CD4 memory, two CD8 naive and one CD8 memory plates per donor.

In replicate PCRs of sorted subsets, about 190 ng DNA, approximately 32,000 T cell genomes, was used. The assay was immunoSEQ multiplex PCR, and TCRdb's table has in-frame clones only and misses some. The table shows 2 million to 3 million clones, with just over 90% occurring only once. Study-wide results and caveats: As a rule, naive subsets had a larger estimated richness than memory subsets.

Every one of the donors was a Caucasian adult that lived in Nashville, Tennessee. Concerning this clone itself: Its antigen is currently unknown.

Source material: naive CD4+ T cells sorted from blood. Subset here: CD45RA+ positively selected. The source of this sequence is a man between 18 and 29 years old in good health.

The CDR3 DNA reads TGCGCCAGCACGTCTAGCTTCTACGAGCAGTACTTC. Its protein product is CASTSSFYEQYF. V gene TRBV5-1 combines with J gene TRBJ2-7; the D gene is possibly TRBD2 (5 bases). In germline, CDR1 is SGHRS, CDR2 YFSETQ. The CDR3 consists of 12 residues. V was cut by 6 bases and J by 3 bases, with 10 bases left in between. The whole variable domain, filled in from reference TRBV5-1 and TRBJ2-7, reads KAGVTQTPRYLIKTRGQQVTLSCSPISGHRSVSWYQQTPGQGLQFLFEYFSETQRNKGNFPGRFSGRQFSNSRSEMNVSTLELGDSALYLCASTSSFYEQYFGPGTRLTVT.